The source of this T cell receptor beta chain is a study of graft-versus-host responses after intestinal transplantation. Across the study: Recipients had transplants, and these were multivisceral, liver-intestinal, or isolated intestinal. Each patient got anti-thymocyte globulin induction, then tacrolimus and steroids for around three years.

The count of this clone is one. Its antigen is undetermined. General study points: Early post-transplant falls in HvG clones accompanied the peak levels of circulating GvH clones. Recipient marrow held GvH clones, some first seen in ileum or blood.

The assay was immunoSEQ multiplex PCR, and TCRdb's table has in-frame clones only and misses some. This table holds some 80,000 clones, around 93% found once. The CDR3 extends over 13 amino acids. The germline V gene has CDR1 SQVTM and CDR2 ANQGSEA. The chain couples TRBV29-1 to TRBJ2-7, with a weak D call TRBD2 (6 bases). This clonotype originated in a human donor who was the organ donor for an intestinal transplant. Sequenced material: unstimulated CD8+ T cells sorted from spleen or lymph node cells, taken before transplant. The CDR3 nucleotides are TGCGGCACCCTCGGCGGGGACTCCTACGAGCAGTACTTC. Translation: CGTLGGDSYEQYF.